A selection of T cell receptor beta chains follows, all from one sample in a study of CD8 T cells in ankylosing spondylitis. TCRdb reprocessed the 5' RACE reads with MiXCR, giving one entry per CDR3 protein. The data show about 400,000 distinct CDR3 sequences, about a fifth seen once. Sequenced: blood, either unsorted or a sorted T cell fraction (not recorded which). Receptor source: a male donor with ankylosing spondylitis. Each CDR3 is given with its conserved first and last residue. A D gene is named only where the DNA matches it firmly. Expanded clones are given a class, and other clones once, few, many or no size at all.

abundance	d_gene	v_gene	j_gene	CDR3nt	CDR3aa
few	-	TRBV12-3/TRBV12-4	TRBJ1-1	TGTGCCAGCAGTTTTTTCAACCTGGCTTTCTTT	CASSFFNLAFF
-	TRBD1	TRBV6-2/TRBV6-3	TRBJ1-3	TGTGCCAGCAGTTACCGGGACAGCCGAAACACCATATATTTT	CASSYRDSRNTIYF
-	-	TRBV6-1	TRBJ1-4	TGTGCCAGCACCTACGAAAGAAACCAATATGAAAAACTGTTTTTT	CASTYERNQYEKLFF
many	-	TRBV5-1	TRBJ2-1	TGCGCCAGCAGCTTGGGTACACCGCGGTACAATGAGCAGTTCTTC	CASSLGTPRYNEQFF
-	-	TRBV14	TRBJ2-7	TGTGCCAGCAGCCAAGACACCCACGAGCAGTACTTC	CASSQDTHEQYF
-	-	TRBV20-1	TRBJ2-7	TGCAGTGCTCAGACAGGAATCTACGAGCAGTACTTC	CSAQTGIYEQYF
many	-	TRBV28	TRBJ1-3	TGTGCCAGCAGTTTGCCCAGGGCTGGAAACACCATATATTTT	CASSLPRAGNTIYF
-	-	TRBV7-9	TRBJ1-2	TGTGCCAGCAGCTTTTTTCTCGGGGGCGACTATGGCTACACCTTC	CASSFFLGGDYGYTF
-	-	TRBV10-3	TRBJ2-2	TGTGCCAGCTCCGGCGGGTCACGCCACACCGGGGAGCTGTTTTTT	CASSGGSRHTGELFF
-	-	TRBV7-6	TRBJ2-7	TGTGCCAGCAGCGCGAATGGCGGATTCATCTCCTACGAGCAGTACTTC	CASSANGGFISYEQYF
-	-	TRBV6-1	TRBJ2-1	TGTGCCAGCAGCTCGGGCCTTATTAGTGGCAATGAGCAGTTCTTC	CASSSGLISGNEQFF
-	-	TRBV11-2	TRBJ2-2	TGTGCCAGCAGCCCCCGGCGGATAAACACCGGGGAGCTGTTTTTT	CASSPRRINTGELFF
few	-	TRBV20-1	TRBJ2-7	TGCAGTGCTAGACCCACCGGGGGCGGGAGACTCTACGAGCAGTACTTC	CSARPTGGGRLYEQYF
-	-	TRBV7-6	TRBJ1-4	TGTGCCAGCAGCTGGGCCACAGGCGAGGATGAAAAACTGTTTTTT	CASSWATGEDEKLFF
-	TRBD2	TRBV12-3/TRBV12-4	TRBJ2-5	TGTGCCAGCAGACCGCCGGGAGGCGGAGGGACCCAGTACTTC	CASRPPGGGGTQYF
-	TRBD1	TRBV29-1	TRBJ2-2	TGCAGCGTTCTGGACAGGGGGAACACCGGGGAGCTGTTTTTT	CSVLDRGNTGELFF
-	-	TRBV5-1	TRBJ2-2	TGCGCCAGCAGCTGGACCTTTTCGAACACCGGGGAGCTGTTTTTT	CASSWTFSNTGELFF
many	-	TRBV6-1	TRBJ1-1	TGTGCCAGCAGCCCCCGGGGGCACACTGAAGCTTTCTTT	CASSPRGHTEAFF
few	TRBD2	TRBV29-1	TRBJ2-3	TGCAGCGTTCCCGGGACTAGCGACACAGATACGCAGTATTTT	CSVPGTSDTDTQYF
few	-	TRBV9	TRBJ2-2	TGTGCCAGCAGCACCTCCGGGACGAGGAACACCGGGGAGCTGTTTTTT	CASSTSGTRNTGELFF
few	-	TRBV10-3	TRBJ1-1	TGTGCCATCAGTCCCGAAAGGGGGTATACTGAAGCTTTCTTT	CAISPERGYTEAFF
few	TRBD1	TRBV7-9	TRBJ1-5	TGTGCCAGCAGTGCCGGGACAGCAAGCAATCAGCCCCAGCATTTT	CASSAGTASNQPQHF
few	-	TRBV11-3	TRBJ2-3	TGTGCCAGCAGCTTACGGCAGGGTCGTTCCACAGATACGCAGTATTTT	CASSLRQGRSTDTQYF
many	-	TRBV6-5	TRBJ2-2	TGTGCCAGCAGTTACTGGGTATCTACCGGGGAGCTGTTTTTT	CASSYWVSTGELFF
few	-	TRBV7-9	TRBJ2-2	TGTGCCAGGTCGGGCAGGACGAACACCGGGGAGCTGTTTTTT	CARSGRTNTGELFF
-	-	TRBV12-5	TRBJ1-2	TGTGCTAGTGGCCCCTCGGGGGTCTATGGCTACACCTTC	CASGPSGVYGYTF
-	-	TRBV4-1	TRBJ2-7	TGCGCCAGCAGCCAAGATCCGGGGTTAGGGTACGAGCAGTACTTC	CASSQDPGLGYEQYF
-	-	TRBV2	TRBJ2-3	TGTGCCAGCACCCGGTGGAAGTCTGGCACAGATACGCAGTATTTT	CASTRWKSGTDTQYF
-	TRBD2	TRBV20-1	TRBJ2-1	TGCAGTGCTACGCCCGGGACTACAGACAATGAGCAGTTCTTC	CSATPGTTDNEQFF
few	-	TRBV18	TRBJ2-7	TGTGCCAGCTCACCGCGGGACACCGCCTACGAGCAGTACTTC	CASSPRDTAYEQYF
-	-	TRBV25-1	TRBJ1-1	TGTGCCAGCTCGGGACACGGGAACACTGAAGCTTTCTTT	CASSGHGNTEAFF
few	-	TRBV3-1	TRBJ1-2	TGTGCCAGCAGCCCTAACGCGGGGACCGGGGGCCCGGGCTATGGCTACACCTTC	CASSPNAGTGGPGYGYTF
few	TRBD2	TRBV10-3	TRBJ2-5	TGTGCCATCAGTGACCCAGGGTTTAGCGGGAACCAAGAGACCCAGTACTTC	CAISDPGFSGNQETQYF
once	-	TRBV16	TRBJ2-7	TGTGCCAGCAGCCGGGGGATCTACGAGCAGTACTTC	CASSRGIYEQYF
-	-	TRBV18	TRBJ1-6	TGTGCCAGCTCACCAAGCGACGGAAATTCACCCCTCCACTTT	CASSPSDGNSPLHF
few	TRBD2	TRBV7-2	TRBJ2-1	TGTGCCAGCAGCCGGACTAGCGGGGAAAATGAGCAGTTCTTC	CASSRTSGENEQFF
once	TRBD1	TRBV6-1	TRBJ2-3	TGTGCCAGCAGGATCCGGGACAGGGGCACAGATACGCAGTATTTT	CASRIRDRGTDTQYF
few	TRBD2	TRBV29-1	TRBJ2-5	TGCAGCTCTAGCGGGAGTCGGCAAGAGACCCAGTACTTC	CSSSGSRQETQYF
few	-	TRBV7-9	TRBJ2-5	TGTGCCAGCAGCTTAGATACCGGCCTAGAGACCCAGTACTTC	CASSLDTGLETQYF
-	-	TRBV5-4	TRBJ1-5	TGTGCCAGCAGCTTGGCCTTGGGTCAGCCCCAGCATTTT	CASSLALGQPQHF
-	TRBD1	TRBV5-1	TRBJ2-6	TGCGCCAGCAGCGCCCAGACAGGGCGGGCCAACGTCCTGACTTTC	CASSAQTGRANVLTF
-	-	TRBV6-2/TRBV6-3	TRBJ2-1	TGTGCCAGCAGTGACACAAACCAGCGGCAGCAGTTCTTC	CASSDTNQRQQFF
few	TRBD1	TRBV20-1	TRBJ2-4	TGCAGTGCTAGAGCTGACAGGGTGGACAAAAACATTCAGTACTTC	CSARADRVDKNIQYF
few	-	TRBV6-1	TRBJ1-4	TGTGCCAGCACTCGGACAGAGAGTGAAAAACTGTTTTTT	CASTRTESEKLFF
-	TRBD1	TRBV6-2/TRBV6-3	TRBJ2-5	TGTGCCAGCAGTCCCGGACAGGGGGCTGGGGAGACCCAGTACTTC	CASSPGQGAGETQYF
few	TRBD1	TRBV5-6	TRBJ1-1	TGTGCCAGCAGCTTGGACACAGGGGGCATCACTGAAGCTTTCTTT	CASSLDTGGITEAFF
few	-	TRBV12-3/TRBV12-4	TRBJ2-1	TGTGCCAGCAGTTTGAGTGGCAGTCTTTCCTACAATGAGCAGTTCTTC	CASSLSGSLSYNEQFF
-	-	TRBV7-2	TRBJ2-2	TGTGCCAGCAGCTTAGGTTCCCAGTACAACACCGGGGAGCTGTTTTTT	CASSLGSQYNTGELFF
-	TRBD2	TRBV20-1	TRBJ2-3	TGCAGTGCACTTCCCGGGAGGTCCACAGATACGCAGTATTTT	CSALPGRSTDTQYF
-	-	TRBV4-2	TRBJ2-7	TGTGCCAGCAGCCAGCGCGGAGACGCCTACGAGCAGTACTTC	CASSQRGDAYEQYF
-	-	TRBV6-6	TRBJ2-5	TGTGCCAGCAGCCCCGGGGCCGCAGGGACCCAGTACTTC	CASSPGAAGTQYF
-	TRBD1	TRBV20-1	TRBJ2-3	TGCAGTGCTGGGGGACAGGCGATTTCAGATACGCAGTATTTT	CSAGGQAISDTQYF
-	-	TRBV7-2	TRBJ2-7	TGTGCCAGCAGCTCCGACAGTTTCTCCTACGAGCAGTACTTC	CASSSDSFSYEQYF
few	-	TRBV5-1	TRBJ2-3	TGCGCCAGCAGCTTGGAGGTCACAGATACGCAGTATTTT	CASSLEVTDTQYF
many	-	TRBV29-1	TRBJ2-2	TGCAGCGCAGGGGCCATGACGAACACCGGGGAGCTGTTTTTT	CSAGAMTNTGELFF